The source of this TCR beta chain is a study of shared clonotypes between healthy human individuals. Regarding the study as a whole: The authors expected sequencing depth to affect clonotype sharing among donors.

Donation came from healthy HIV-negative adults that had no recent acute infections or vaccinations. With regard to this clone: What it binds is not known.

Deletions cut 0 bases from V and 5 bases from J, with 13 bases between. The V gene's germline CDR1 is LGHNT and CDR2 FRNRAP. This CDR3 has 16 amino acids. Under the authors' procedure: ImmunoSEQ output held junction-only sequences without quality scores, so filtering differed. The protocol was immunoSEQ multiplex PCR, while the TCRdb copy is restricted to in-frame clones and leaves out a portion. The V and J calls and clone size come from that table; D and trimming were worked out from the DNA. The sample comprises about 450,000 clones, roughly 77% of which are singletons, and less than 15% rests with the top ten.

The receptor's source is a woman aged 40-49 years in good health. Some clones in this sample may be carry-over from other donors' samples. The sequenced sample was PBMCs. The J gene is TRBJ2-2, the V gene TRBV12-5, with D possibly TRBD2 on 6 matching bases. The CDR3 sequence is CASGLVLGDWTGELFF. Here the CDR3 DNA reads TGTGCTAGTGGTTTGGTACTGGGGGACTGGACCGGGGAGCTGTTTTTT.